These T cell receptor beta chains were read from a single sample in a study of CD8 T cells in ankylosing spondylitis. From the 5' RACE reads, TCRdb called clonotypes with MiXCR, one entry per CDR3 protein. In the table there are approximately 340,000 distinct CDR3 sequences, roughly 14% of which are singletons. The sample was blood, either unsorted or a sorted T cell fraction (not recorded which). The receptor set was obtained from a male donor with ankylosing spondylitis or in good health (not recorded which). The CDR3 runs from the conserved cysteine through the conserved F or W. D genes are given only for firm matches. Size is omitted from some rows. Given values are once, few, many or a class for expanded clones.

j_call d_call clone_size v_call cdr3_aa cdr3_nt
TRBJ2-4 TRBD1 . TRBV7-8 CASSLALGRDRGGNIQYF TGTGCCAGCAGCTTAGCATTGGGCCGGGACAGGGGCGGAAACATTCAGTACTTC
TRBJ1-3 . many TRBV7-9 CASSLAVTDRTLNTIYF TGTGCCAGCAGCTTAGCTGTAACAGACAGGACCTTAAACACCATATATTTT
TRBJ2-5 TRBD2 few TRBV12-3/TRBV12-4 CASSSTSGSRGTQYF TGTGCCAGCAGTTCGACTAGCGGGAGTAGAGGGACCCAGTACTTC
TRBJ1-3 TRBD1 . TRBV5-1 CASSNGQGVGNTIYF TGCGCCAGCAGCAACGGACAGGGCGTTGGAAACACCATATATTTT
TRBJ2-5 . . TRBV11-2 CASSDGIQETQYF TGTGCCAGCAGCGACGGGATCCAAGAGACCCAGTACTTC
TRBJ2-7 . . TRBV20-1 CSAATSYEQYF TGCAGTGCGGCAACTAGCTACGAGCAGTACTTC
TRBJ1-2 . few TRBV5-1 CASSSEVQGRDYGYTF TGCGCCAGCAGCTCGGAAGTACAGGGCCGCGACTATGGCTACACCTTC
TRBJ2-7 . . TRBV12-3/TRBV12-4 CASSQHNYEQYF TGTGCCAGCAGCCAGCACAACTACGAGCAGTACTTC
TRBJ2-1 . . TRBV6-1 CASRRGAGDFNEQFF TGTGCCAGCAGGAGGGGGGCGGGAGACTTCAATGAGCAGTTCTTC
TRBJ1-5 . few TRBV12-3/TRBV12-4 CASSFGGSAQPQHF TGTGCCAGCAGTTTCGGAGGGTCGGCTCAGCCCCAGCATTTT
TRBJ1-2 . . TRBV5-1 CASSLSGDSYGYTF TGCGCCAGCAGCTTGTCCGGAGATAGCTATGGCTACACCTTC
TRBJ2-1 . many TRBV12-3/TRBV12-4 CASPWVRGEEQFF TGTGCCAGCCCATGGGTCCGCGGGGAAGAGCAGTTCTTC
TRBJ1-1 . many TRBV29-1 CSARRSVTSNTEAFF TGCAGCGCGCGGAGGTCTGTTACCTCGAACACTGAAGCTTTCTTT
TRBJ2-5 . . TRBV5-1 CASSNDRRETQYF TGCGCCAGCAGCAACGACAGGAGGGAGACCCAGTACTTC
TRBJ2-1 . . TRBV2 CASRDPPGTYEQFF TGTGCCAGCAGGGACCCCCCAGGGACCTATGAGCAGTTCTTC
TRBJ1-2 . few TRBV12-3/TRBV12-4 CASRQTGTDGYTF TGTGCCAGCAGGCAAACAGGGACTGATGGCTACACCTTC
TRBJ2-7 TRBD1 few TRBV5-1 CASSAGTGTINEQYF TGCGCCAGCAGCGCCGGGACAGGGACTATCAACGAGCAGTACTTC
TRBJ2-7 . . TRBV13 CASSLGASPRNYEQYF TGTGCCAGCAGCTTAGGAGCGTCTCCCCGAAACTACGAGCAGTACTTC
TRBJ1-6 TRBD1 . TRBV28 CASSGGQGRNSPLHF TGTGCCAGCAGTGGCGGACAGGGAAGGAATTCACCCCTCCACTTT
TRBJ2-3 . many TRBV5-1 CASSFSPDTQYF TGCGCCAGCAGCTTTAGCCCAGATACGCAGTATTTT
TRBJ2-7 TRBD2 few TRBV5-1 CASRGLAGPTYEQYF TGCGCCAGCAGGGGACTAGCGGGACCGACCTACGAGCAGTACTTC
TRBJ2-3 TRBD1 many TRBV5-1 CASSGGTGPYTQYF TGCGCCAGCAGCGGGGGGACAGGACCCTATACGCAGTATTTT
TRBJ2-4 . many TRBV3-1 CASRGWGIQYF TGTGCCAGCAGGGGCTGGGGCATTCAGTACTTC
TRBJ1-1 . many TRBV5-1 CASSLEGTFPTEAFF TGCGCCAGCAGCTTGGAGGGGACTTTCCCCACTGAAGCTTTCTTT
TRBJ2-2 . . TRBV27 CASSPSGNMGTGELFF TGTGCCAGCAGTCCTAGTGGCAATATGGGCACCGGGGAGCTGTTTTTT
TRBJ2-5 TRBD1 . TRBV18 CASSPRTGAQETQYF TGTGCCAGCTCACCAAGGACAGGTGCCCAAGAGACCCAGTACTTC
TRBJ2-3 TRBD2 . TRBV10-1 CASTSRLLAGLMGDTQYF TGCGCCAGCACCTCCCGGTTACTAGCGGGACTTATGGGGGATACGCAGTATTTT
TRBJ1-2 TRBD1 few TRBV12-3/TRBV12-4 CASRTTGRSGYTF TGTGCCAGCAGGACGACAGGGAGAAGTGGCTACACCTTC